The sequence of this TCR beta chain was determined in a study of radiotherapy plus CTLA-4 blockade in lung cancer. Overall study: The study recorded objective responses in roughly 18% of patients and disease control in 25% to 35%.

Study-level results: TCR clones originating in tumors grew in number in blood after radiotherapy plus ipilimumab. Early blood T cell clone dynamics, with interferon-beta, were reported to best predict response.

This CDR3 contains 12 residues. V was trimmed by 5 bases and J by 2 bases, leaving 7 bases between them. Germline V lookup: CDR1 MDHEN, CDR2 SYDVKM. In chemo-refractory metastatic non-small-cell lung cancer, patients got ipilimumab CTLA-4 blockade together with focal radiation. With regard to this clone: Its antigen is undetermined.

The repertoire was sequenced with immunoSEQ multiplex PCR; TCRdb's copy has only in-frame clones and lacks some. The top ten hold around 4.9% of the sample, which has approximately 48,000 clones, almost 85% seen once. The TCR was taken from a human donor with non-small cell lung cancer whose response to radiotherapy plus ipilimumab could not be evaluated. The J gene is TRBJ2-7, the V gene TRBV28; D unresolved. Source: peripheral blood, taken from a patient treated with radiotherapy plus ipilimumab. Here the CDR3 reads CASSQSTYEQYF. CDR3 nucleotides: TGTGCCAGCAGTCAAAGCACCTACGAGCAGTACTTC.